These T cell receptor beta chains were read from a single sample in a study of shared clonotypes between healthy human individuals. Produced via immunoSEQ multiplex PCR; TCRdb's table is partial and in-frame only. The sample comprises about 480,000 clones, 60% to 80% of which are singletons, and around an eighth rests with the top ten. Sequenced material: PBMCs. The origin of the receptors is a woman in her 40s in good health. Some clones in this sample may be carry-over from other donors' samples. CDR3s include the opening cysteine and the closing phenylalanine or tryptophan. Each record gives: J gene, D gene, clone size, V gene, CDR3 protein, CDR3 DNA. The D gene is left open where the match is weak. The size entry is marked missing in some rows and otherwise reads once, few, many or a size class.

j_gene: TRBJ2-2; d_gene: -; abundance: -; v_gene: TRBV28; CDR3aa: CASSSQYTGELFF; CDR3nt: TGTGCCAGCAGTTCCCAGTACACCGGGGAGCTGTTTTTT
j_gene: TRBJ2-7; d_gene: -; abundance: -; v_gene: TRBV28; CDR3aa: CASRRQGGLSYEQYF; CDR3nt: TGTGCCAGCAGGCGTCAGGGGGGCCTCTCCTACGAGCAGTACTTC
j_gene: TRBJ1-2; d_gene: -; abundance: once; v_gene: TRBV5-1; CDR3aa: CASSPGTTNYGYTF; CDR3nt: TGCGCCAGCAGCCCCGGGACAACAAACTATGGCTACACCTTC
j_gene: TRBJ2-7; d_gene: TRBD1; abundance: -; v_gene: TRBV11-3; CDR3aa: CASSPDRVHEQYF; CDR3nt: TGTGCCAGCAGCCCGGACAGGGTCCACGAGCAGTACTTC
j_gene: TRBJ1-5; d_gene: TRBD1; abundance: few; v_gene: TRBV6-5; CDR3aa: CASSPDRDSNQPQHF; CDR3nt: TGTGCCAGCAGTCCCGACAGGGATAGCAATCAGCCCCAGCATTTT
j_gene: TRBJ1-4; d_gene: TRBD1; abundance: -; v_gene: TRBV5-4; CDR3aa: CASSVDRANEKLFF; CDR3nt: TGTGCCAGCAGCGTGGACAGGGCTAATGAAAAACTGTTTTTT
j_gene: TRBJ2-7; d_gene: -; abundance: few; v_gene: TRBV6-1; CDR3aa: CASSIQGLFYEQYF; CDR3nt: TGTGCCAGCAGCATACAGGGACTCTTCTACGAGCAGTACTTC
j_gene: TRBJ1-4; d_gene: TRBD1; abundance: -; v_gene: TRBV28; CDR3aa: CASSLGTEGWEKLFF; CDR3nt: TGTGCCAGCAGTTTGGGGACAGAGGGATGGGAAAAACTGTTTTTT
j_gene: TRBJ2-1; d_gene: -; abundance: -; v_gene: TRBV19; CDR3aa: CASSRTRGPNEQFF; CDR3nt: TGTGCCAGTAGTCGGACTAGGGGGCCCAATGAGCAGTTCTTC
j_gene: TRBJ2-2; d_gene: TRBD1; abundance: few; v_gene: TRBV23-1; CDR3aa: CASSPRTGEAGELFF; CDR3nt: TGCGCCAGCAGTCCCCGGACAGGGGAGGCCGGGGAGCTGTTTTTT
j_gene: TRBJ1-1; d_gene: -; abundance: -; v_gene: TRBV12-5; CDR3aa: CASGLTDSTEAFF; CDR3nt: TGTGCTAGTGGTTTGACAGATTCCACTGAAGCTTTCTTT